The T cell receptor beta chain under discussion was sequenced for a study of metastatic and nonmetastatic thyroid tumors. The overall study: Patients with malignant and benign thyroid disease provided blood and tumor or nodule tissue, whose repertoires were compared.

Every patient underwent thyroid surgery untreated. V gave up 5 bases and J gave up 10 bases, with 17 bases separating them. This CDR3 has 13 residues. Germline values: CDR1 LNHDA, CDR2 SQIVND (reference sequence). Original processing notes: Between-group CDR3 differences, defined by clinicopathological status, yielded a distant-metastasis classifier for papillary thyroid cancer. TCRdb redid the clone calls on the PCR reads using MiXCR. The V and J calls and clone size come from TCRdb's table, not from the authors' own analysis. The sample lists roughly 25,000 clones; about 24% were seen once. J is TRBJ1-2 and V is TRBV19; D unclear. The origin of this receptor is a male donor with papillary thyroid cancer or a benign thyroid nodule (not recorded which). Some clones in this sample may be carry-over from other donors' samples. Sequencing used tumor tissue. CDR3 loop: CASSFGHKVVYTF. DNA of the CDR3: TGTGCCAGTAGTTTCGGGCATAAGGTTGTCTACACCTTC.